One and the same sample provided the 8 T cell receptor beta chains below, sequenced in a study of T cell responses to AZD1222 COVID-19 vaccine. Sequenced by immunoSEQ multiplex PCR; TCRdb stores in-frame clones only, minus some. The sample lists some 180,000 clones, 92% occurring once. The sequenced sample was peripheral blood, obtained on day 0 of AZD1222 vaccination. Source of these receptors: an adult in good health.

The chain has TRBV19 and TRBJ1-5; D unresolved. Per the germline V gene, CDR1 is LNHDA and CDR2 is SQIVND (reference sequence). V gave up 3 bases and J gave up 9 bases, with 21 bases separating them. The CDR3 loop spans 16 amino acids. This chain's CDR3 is CASSMLGTPTISPQHF. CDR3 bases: TGTGCCAGTAGTATGCTGGGCACACCGACGATTTCGCCCCAGCATTTT.

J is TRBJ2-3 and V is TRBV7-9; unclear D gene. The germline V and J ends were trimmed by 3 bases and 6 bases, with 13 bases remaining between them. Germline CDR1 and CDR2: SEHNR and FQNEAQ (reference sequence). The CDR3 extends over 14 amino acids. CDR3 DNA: TGTGCCAGCAGCTTCCAACGGGCCCCGGATACGCAGTATTTT. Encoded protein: CASSFQRAPDTQYF.

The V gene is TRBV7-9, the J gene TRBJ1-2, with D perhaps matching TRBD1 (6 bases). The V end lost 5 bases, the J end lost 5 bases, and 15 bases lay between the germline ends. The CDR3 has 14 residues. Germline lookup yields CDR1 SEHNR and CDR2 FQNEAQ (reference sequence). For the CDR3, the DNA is TGTGCCAGCAGCCCCCGGGGGGGGCCATATGGCTACACCTTC. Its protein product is CASSPRGGPYGYTF.

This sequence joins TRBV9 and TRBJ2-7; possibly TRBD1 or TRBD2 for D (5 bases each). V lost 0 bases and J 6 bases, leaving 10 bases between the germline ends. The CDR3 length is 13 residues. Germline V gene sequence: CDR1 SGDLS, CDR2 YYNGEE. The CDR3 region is CASSVVPGSEQYF. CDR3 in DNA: TGTGCCAGCAGCGTAGTCCCAGGGAGCGAGCAGTACTTC.

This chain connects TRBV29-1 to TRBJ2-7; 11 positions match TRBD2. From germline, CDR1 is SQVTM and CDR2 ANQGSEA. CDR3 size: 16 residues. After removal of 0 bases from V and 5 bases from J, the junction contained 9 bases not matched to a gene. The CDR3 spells CSVEDHPLAGGNEQYF. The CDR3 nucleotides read TGCAGCGTTGAAGACCACCCCCTAGCGGGAGGTAACGAGCAGTACTTC.

As DNA, the CDR3 is TGTGCCAGCAGGGGACTAGCGGAATACAATGAGCAGTTCTTC. This codes for CASRGLAEYNEQFF. V is TRBV27 and J is TRBJ2-1; 11 bases match TRBD2. This CDR3 has 14 residues. The V and J ends lost 6 bases and 4 bases, in that order; junction bases with no gene match: 2. Germline-derived CDR1 and CDR2 are MNHEY and SMNVEV (reference sequence).

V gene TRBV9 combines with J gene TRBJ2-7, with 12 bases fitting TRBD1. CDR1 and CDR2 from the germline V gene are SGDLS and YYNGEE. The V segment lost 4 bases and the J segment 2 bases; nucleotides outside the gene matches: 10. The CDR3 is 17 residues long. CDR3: CASSPGTGGSGTYEQYF. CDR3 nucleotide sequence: TGTGCCAGCAGCCCCGGGACAGGGGGCTCGGGGACCTACGAGCAGTACTTC. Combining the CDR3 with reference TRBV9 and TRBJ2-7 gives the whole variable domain DSGVTQTPKHLITATGQRVTLRCSPRSGDLSVYWYQQSLDQGLQFLIQYYNGEERAKGNILERFSAQQFPDLHSELNLSSLELGDSALYFCASSPGTGGSGTYEQYFGPGTRLTVT.

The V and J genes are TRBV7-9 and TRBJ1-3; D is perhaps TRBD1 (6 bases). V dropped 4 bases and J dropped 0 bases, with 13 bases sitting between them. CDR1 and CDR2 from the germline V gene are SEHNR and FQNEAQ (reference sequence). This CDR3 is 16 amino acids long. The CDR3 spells CASSSYGQLSGNTIYF. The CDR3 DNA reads TGTGCCAGCAGCTCATACGGACAGCTCTCTGGAAACACCATATATTTT.